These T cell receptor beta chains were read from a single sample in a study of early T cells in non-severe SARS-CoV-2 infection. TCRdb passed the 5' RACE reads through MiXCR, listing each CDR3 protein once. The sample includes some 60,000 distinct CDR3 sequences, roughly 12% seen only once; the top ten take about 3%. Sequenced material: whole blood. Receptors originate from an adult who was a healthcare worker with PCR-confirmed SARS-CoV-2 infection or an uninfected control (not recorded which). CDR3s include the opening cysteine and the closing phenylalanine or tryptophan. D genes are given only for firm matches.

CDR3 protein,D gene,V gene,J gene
CASSEVALAGNEQFF,.,TRBV6-2/TRBV6-3,TRBJ2-1
CASSLQGADTGELFF,TRBD1,TRBV7-9,TRBJ2-2
CASTPSYNSPLHF,.,TRBV6-5,TRBJ1-6
CASSPRQGVHLANTGELFF,TRBD1,TRBV9,TRBJ2-2
CASSVADFSTDTQYF,.,TRBV5-4,TRBJ2-3
CAWSPRAGPYNEQFF,.,TRBV30,TRBJ2-1
CASSESTGGPYNEQFF,TRBD2,TRBV10-2,TRBJ2-1
CASSPRPKGSTEAFF,.,TRBV14,TRBJ1-1
CASSLPGAREAFF,.,TRBV7-8,TRBJ1-1
CASSLAKETQYF,.,TRBV5-1,TRBJ2-5
CASRTTVAGELFF,.,TRBV28,TRBJ2-2
CASSRGGGQPQHF,.,TRBV2,TRBJ1-5
CASSLDPVSKAFF,.,TRBV7-2,TRBJ1-1
CASSLAGEGEQYF,TRBD2,TRBV7-2,TRBJ2-7
CASSRGQGTSGANVLTF,TRBD1,TRBV18,TRBJ2-6
CASSLGTAATGELFF,TRBD1,TRBV28,TRBJ2-2
CASSRRTSGSTSSSYEQYF,TRBD2,TRBV11-2,TRBJ2-7
CATSSNTGGPYEQYF,TRBD1,TRBV15,TRBJ2-7
CSSRGSLYNEQFF,.,TRBV29-1,TRBJ2-1
CASSLGTSQETQYF,.,TRBV7-6,TRBJ2-5
CASSRTSGSFAYEQYF,TRBD2,TRBV9,TRBJ2-7
CASSRTGSRYTEAFF,.,TRBV6-5,TRBJ1-1
CASSYGSGQSSYNEQFF,.,TRBV6-6,TRBJ2-1
CASSKRLRGTEAFF,.,TRBV12-3/TRBV12-4,TRBJ1-1
CASSLAHRVDEQFF,.,TRBV7-9,TRBJ2-1
CASSLVPGPLSYEQYF,.,TRBV11-2,TRBJ2-7
CAWSVRVGIQDYEQYF,.,TRBV30,TRBJ2-7
CSVEDRIQETQYF,.,TRBV29-1,TRBJ2-5
CASSRGRLIQETQYF,.,TRBV7-6,TRBJ2-5
CSIPQLRSSNNEQFF,.,TRBV29-1,TRBJ2-1
CASRTGGAYSNQPQHF,TRBD1,TRBV6-6,TRBJ1-5
CAWSVPLGQYF,.,TRBV30,TRBJ2-3